These 26 T cell receptor beta chains came from one sample sequenced in a study of beta chain features in type 1 diabetes. Regarding the study as a whole: The study found moderately but significantly shorter TCRB CDR3s in all four CD4+ subsets of Type 1 diabetes patients.

The sequenced template was cDNA made from the entire isolated RNA. Sequencing was performed with immunoSEQ multiplex PCR; in TCRdb, only in-frame clones are kept and a portion is missing. The table includes tens of thousands of clones, about 50% detected once. No antigen has been assigned to these receptors. Sample: central memory CD4+ T cells from blood. All receptors derive from a man aged 25 to 40 with type 1 diabetes.

This clone was recorded a few times. J is TRBJ1-5 and V is TRBV11-2, with D unclear. Germline assignment: CDR1 SGHAT and CDR2 FQNNGV. The CDR3 is 13 amino acids. Trimming stripped 0 bases from V and 9 bases from J, with 9 bases between. The CDR3 reads CASSLEGRGPQHF. The CDR3 bases are TGTGCCAGCAGCTTAGAGGGTCGGGGGCCCCAGCATTTT.

The chain employs TRBV5-5 and TRBJ2-4; possibly TRBD1 for D (6 bases). The CDR3 runs 16 residues. Per the germline V gene, CDR1 is SGHKS and CDR2 is YYEKEE (reference sequence). V was shortened by 0 bases and J by 6 bases, with 16 bases between the two germline ends. CDR3 bases: TGTGCCAGCAGCTTGGAGGGTCAGGGGCGAAGAAACATTCAGTACTTC. This gives the protein CASSLEGQGRRNIQYF.

The chain employs TRBV29-1 and TRBJ1-2; TRBD1 aligns across 8 bases. This CDR3 has 14 residues. The V segment lost 6 bases and the J segment 4 bases; nucleotides outside the gene matches: 10. Germline-derived CDR1 and CDR2 are SQVTM and ANQGSEA. CDR3 loop: CSVRGTGYLYGYTF. CDR3 nucleotides: TGCAGCGTCCGAGGGACAGGATACCTCTATGGCTACACCTTC.

This clone was counted a few times. The chain carries TRBV19 and TRBJ2-5; D unresolved. V gave up 5 bases and J gave up 0 bases, with 7 bases separating them. CDR1 is LNHDA and CDR2 is SQIVND in the germline V gene (reference sequence). The CDR3 sequence is 13 residues long. CDR3 region: CASSFQDQETQYF. The CDR3 nucleotides are TGTGCCAGTAGTTTTCAGGACCAAGAGACCCAGTACTTC.

This sequence joins TRBV6-1 and TRBJ2-7; D perhaps matches TRBD1 (5 bases). CDR3 size: 12 residues. The V gene lost 6 bases and the J gene lost 7 bases, with 13 bases spanning the gap. CDR1 is MNHNS, CDR2 SASEGT, per germline. The CDR3 protein is CASSSTSGEQYF. In DNA form, the CDR3 reads TGTGCCAGCAGCAGTACTTCAGGGGAGCAGTACTTC.

The chain is built from TRBV5-4 and TRBJ1-2; D gene ambiguous. Germline loops: CDR1 SGHNT, CDR2 YYREEE (reference sequence). CDR3 length: 15 amino acids. Trimming removed 4 bases at V and 4 bases at J, with 17 bases between. CDR3 sequence: CASSPLGGGSYGYTF. The CDR3 nucleotides read TGTGCCAGCAGCCCCCTCGGTGGAGGGAGCTATGGCTACACCTTC.

This chain links TRBV6-5 with TRBJ1-6, with D possibly being TRBD1 (6 bases). Germline-derived CDR1 and CDR2 are MNHEY and SVGAGI. Trimming took 5 bases from V and 10 from J, leaving 12 bases between them. CDR3 length: 13 residues. The CDR3 loop reads CASSQQGSSPLHF. Written as DNA, the CDR3 is TGTGCCAGCAGTCAACAGGGTTCCTCACCCCTCCACTTT.

This clone appeared a few times. V is TRBV30 and J is TRBJ1-1; possible D gene TRBD1, 6 bases. The CDR3 runs to 14 residues. Germline V gives CDR1 GTSNPN, CDR2 SVGIG (reference sequence). V was trimmed by 2 bases and J by 3 bases, leaving 13 bases between them. The CDR3 spells CAWSLTGLYTEAFF. The CDR3, as DNA: TGTGCCTGGAGTTTAACAGGGTTGTACACTGAAGCTTTCTTT. The entire variable domain, with the rest obtained from reference TRBV30 and TRBJ1-1, is as follows: SQTIHQWPATLVQPVGSPLSLECTVEGTSNPNLYWYRQAAGRGLQLLFYSVGIGQISSEVPQNLSASRPQDRQFILSSKKLLLSDSGFYLCAWSLTGLYTEAFFGQGTRLTVV.

This clone has just one count. V is TRBV25-1 and J is TRBJ2-7, with 9 positions matching TRBD1. The J segment lost 2 bases and the V segment lost 4 bases, leaving 6 bases of the junction unmatched. CDR1 and CDR2 from the germline V gene are MGHDK and SYGVNS. This CDR3 comprises 15 residues. CDR3 residues: CASSGRGQGTYEQYF. The DNA of the CDR3 is TGTGCCAGCAGTGGCCGAGGACAGGGGACCTACGAGCAGTACTTC.

The chain carries TRBV4-1 and TRBJ2-3, with a tentative D call TRBD2 (5 bases). CDR1 and CDR2 (germline): MGHRA, YSYEKL. The ends were cut back, 4 bases at V and 5 bases at J, with 22 bases in the middle. The CDR3 has 17 residues. The CDR3 here is CASSRGRVSGQVDTQYF. In nucleotides, the CDR3 is TGCGCCAGCAGCCGAGGGAGAGTCAGCGGCCAGGTAGATACGCAGTATTTT.

The V call is TRBV6-1, the J call TRBJ1-4; the D gene is possibly TRBD1 (5 bases). CDR1 is MNHNS, CDR2 SASEGT, per germline. Trimming left V 2 bases short and J 3 bases short, with 10 bases between. This CDR3 region has 15 residues. The CDR3 sequence is CASSERGRPNEKLFF. In DNA form, the CDR3 reads TGTGCCAGCAGTGAACGGGGGAGACCTAATGAAAAACTGTTTTTT.

This clone was picked up a small number of times. This sequence joins TRBV23-1 and TRBJ1-1, with unresolved D. TRBV23-1 belongs to the ORF category, with a function that is uncertain. The CDR3 is made up of 14 amino acids. V lost 4 bases and J lost 3, with 12 bases in between. As DNA, the CDR3 is TGCGCCAGCAGTCTGGAGGTCCAAGACACTGAAGCTTTCTTT. It specifies CASSLEVQDTEAFF.

The table lists this clone with a few counts. The chain carries TRBV7-2 and TRBJ2-1; TRBD2 matches 7 bases. The CDR3 contains 12 residues. V lost 5 bases, J lost 10 bases, and 5 bases stayed unmatched. Germline assignment: CDR1 SGHTA and CDR2 FQGNSA. This CDR3 reads CASSNSGREQFF. The CDR3 DNA reads TGTGCCAGCAGCAATAGCGGGCGGGAGCAGTTCTTC.

This clone has more than one count but fewer than ten. The chain recombines TRBV30 with TRBJ1-1; possibly TRBD1 for D (6 bases). Germline values: CDR1 GTSNPN, CDR2 SVGIG (reference sequence). With 1 base removed from V and 1 base from J, the gap between germline ends came to 7 bases. This CDR3 region has 13 residues. The CDR3 loop is CAWSGGQNTEAFF. CDR3 sequence (DNA): TGTGCCTGGAGTGGGGGACAGAACACTGAAGCTTTCTTT.

V usage is TRBV2 and J usage is TRBJ1-5; no clear D gene. The CDR3 loop spans 13 amino acids. Trimming removed 7 bases at V and 0 bases at J, with 7 bases between. Germline loops: CDR1 SNHLY, CDR2 FYNNEI. The CDR3: CASTAYSNQPQHF. For the CDR3, the DNA is TGTGCCAGCACAGCGTATAGCAATCAGCCCCAGCATTTT.

This rearrangement joins TRBV5-1 to TRBJ2-2, with a possible D match to TRBD1 (5 bases). V gave up 6 bases and J gave up 1 base, with 19 bases separating them. The CDR3 contains 17 residues. Germline values: CDR1 SGHRS, CDR2 YFSETQ. Here the CDR3 reads CASTPLGGAQNTGELFF. The CDR3 DNA is TGCGCCAGCACCCCCCTTGGTGGGGCTCAGAACACCGGGGAGCTGTTTTTT.

The chain has TRBV7-9 and TRBJ2-1; TRBD1 aligns across 10 bases. V shed 5 bases, J shed 8 bases, and the junction held 6 bases outside the gene matches. Germline CDR1 SEHNR, CDR2 FQNEAQ (reference sequence). This CDR3 has 14 amino acids. CDR3 amino acids: CASSRQGASDEQFF. CDR3 sequence (DNA): TGTGCCAGCAGCCGACAGGGGGCTAGCGATGAGCAGTTCTTC. Drawing the rest from reference TRBV7-9 and TRBJ2-1, the complete variable domain is DTGVSQNPRHKITKRGQNVTFRCDPISEHNRLYWYRQTLGQGPEFLTYFQNEAQLEKSRLLSDRFSAERPKGSFSTLEIQRTEQGDSAMYLCASSRQGASDEQFFGPGTRLTVL.

V usage is TRBV28 and J usage is TRBJ1-2; D is ambiguous. Per germline, CDR1 MDHEN and CDR2 SYDVKM. The CDR3 extends over 12 amino acids. Trimming left V 11 bases short and J 0 bases short, with 10 bases between. The CDR3 bases are TGTGCCGCCACCGGGACTAACTATGGCTACACCTTC. It encodes CAATGTNYGYTF.

V gene TRBV29-1 combines with J gene TRBJ2-7; 8 positions agree with TRBD1. J gave up 6 bases and V 4 bases, and 11 bases lay outside the gene matches. From germline, CDR1 is SQVTM and CDR2 ANQGSEA. The CDR3 has 14 amino acids. The CDR3 DNA follows: TGCAGCGTTGGAAAGGACAGGGAGAAGAGCGAGCAGTACTTC. Encoded protein: CSVGKDREKSEQYF.

V and J are TRBV6-1 and TRBJ2-5; 8 bases align to TRBD1. The better agreement between TRBJ2-7 and the DNA end casts doubt on the J call. Germline lookup yields CDR1 MNHNS and CDR2 SASEGT. The CDR3 sequence is 15 residues long. The CDR3: CASRSLGTGPYEQYF. Here the CDR3 DNA reads TGTGCCAGCAGGTCCCTCGGGACAGGCCCTTACGAGCAGTACTTC.

The rearrangement uses TRBV10-3 and TRBJ1-6; D is unresolved. V dropped 6 bases and J dropped 8 bases, with 8 bases sitting between them. The CDR3 consists of 12 residues. Per germline, CDR1 ENHRY and CDR2 SYGVKD. The CDR3 DNA is TGTGCCATCAGCCCTTCCGATTCACCCCTCCACTTT. It translates to CAISPSDSPLHF.

The V call is TRBV4-1, the J call TRBJ2-1, with TRBD2 identical over 7 bases. Germline CDR1 MGHRA, CDR2 YSYEKL. Germline trimming cut 2 bases from V and 8 bases from J; bases unmatched to any gene: 15. The CDR3 sequence is 17 residues long. As DNA, the CDR3 is TGCGCCAGCAGCCAAAATTTCGGGACTACCCTTATACATGAGCAGTTCTTC. It specifies CASSQNFGTTLIHEQFF.

The chain is built from TRBV5-1 and TRBJ2-7; 10 nucleotides agree with TRBD2. The CDR3 runs to 18 residues. J was trimmed by 0 bases and V by 0 bases; bases with no gene match: 9. Germline V gene lookup returns CDR1 SGHRS and CDR2 YFSETQ. CDR3 protein: CASSLGGTSEPGSYEQYF. The CDR3 bases are TGCGCCAGCAGCTTGGGGGGGACTAGCGAACCCGGCTCCTACGAGCAGTACTTC. The full variable domain, its missing parts supplied by reference TRBV5-1 and TRBJ2-7, is KAGVTQTPRYLIKTRGQQVTLSCSPISGHRSVSWYQQTPGQGLQFLFEYFSETQRNKGNFPGRFSGRQFSNSRSEMNVSTLELGDSALYLCASSLGGTSEPGSYEQYFGPGTRLTVT.

The chain is built from TRBV6-6 and TRBJ1-4; D possibly corresponds to TRBD1 (6 bases). The CDR3 consists of 15 residues. V was cut by 2 bases and J by 4 bases, with 11 bases left in between. Germline V gene sequence: CDR1 MNHNY, CDR2 SVGAGI (reference sequence). The CDR3 spells CASSYGGAVNEKLFF. The CDR3 coding sequence is TGTGCCAGCAGTTACGGGGGGGCGGTTAATGAAAAACTGTTTTTT.

This clone has more than one count but fewer than ten. This sequence joins TRBV9 and TRBJ2-1; no definite D call. Deletions cut 0 bases from V and 7 bases from J, with 11 bases between. The CDR3 has 14 residues. The V gene's germline CDR1 is SGDLS and CDR2 YYNGEE. CDR3 protein: CASSVVEMTNEQFF. CDR3 bases: TGTGCCAGCAGCGTAGTGGAGATGACGAATGAGCAGTTCTTC.

This chain links TRBV15 with TRBJ2-3; TRBD1 aligns across 8 bases. J lost 3 bases, V lost 1 base, and 12 bases had no gene match. CDR1 is LNHNV, CDR2 YYDKDF, per germline (reference sequence). This CDR3 is built from 18 residues. CDR3 sequence: CATSRGIQGAFMTDTQYF. Here the CDR3 DNA reads TGTGCCACCAGCAGAGGGATTCAGGGGGCTTTTATGACAGATACGCAGTATTTT.